The 28 T cell receptor beta chains below all came from one sample that was sequenced in a study of T-cell memory formation after mild COVID-19. TCRdb analysed the 5' RACE reads with MiXCR anew, one entry per CDR3 protein. This table holds some 600,000 distinct CDR3 sequences, 15% to 20% found once. Sequenced input: PBMCs or a T cell subset sorted from them (not recorded which). The receptors here all came from an adult woman who had mild COVID-19 (a few samples of this study predate the infection). Cell type and time point are not known.

The rearrangement joins TRBV12-3 or TRBV12-4 to TRBJ2-1; a weak D match, TRBD1 (6 bases). The CDR3 spans 13 residues. V was shortened by 6 bases and J by 8 bases, with 14 bases between the two germline ends. The CDR3 sequence: CASSYRTGHEQFF. In DNA form, the CDR3 reads TGTGCCAGCAGCTATAGAACAGGGCATGAGCAGTTCTTC.

CDR3 nucleotides: TGCAGTGCTTCGAGCGGGAGGGTCGCCAACAATGAGCAGTTCTTC. This gives the protein CSASSGRVANNEQFF. The chain is built from TRBV20-1 and TRBJ2-1, with 10 nucleotides matching TRBD2. From germline, CDR1 is DFQATT and CDR2 SNEGSKA (reference sequence). V was pared by 5 bases and J by 5 bases, with 9 bases of the junction left unmatched. The CDR3 contains 15 residues.

Note on this clonotype: This may stem from a read error, because a much larger clone lies one nucleotide away. The V and J genes are TRBV27 and TRBJ1-2; perhaps TRBD1 as D (5 bases). Germline values: CDR1 MNHEY, CDR2 SMNVEV (reference sequence). V was shortened by 6 bases and J by 1 base, with 15 bases between the two germline ends. The CDR3 consists of 15 residues. Here the CDR3 DNA reads TGTGCCAGCAGCTGGGGCAGGTTGGATAACTATGGCTACACCTTC. It codes for CASSWGRLDNYGYTF.

The gene calls are TRBV9 and TRBJ1-5, with a possible D match to TRBD1 (6 bases). CDR1 and CDR2 (germline): SGDLS, YYNGEE. The V and J ends lost 3 bases and 4 bases respectively, with 14 bases between them. The CDR3 has 15 amino acids. The CDR3 here is CASSEGQNTNQPQHF. As DNA, the CDR3 is TGTGCCAGCAGCGAAGGACAGAACACGAATCAGCCCCAGCATTTT.

The V gene is TRBV24-1, the J gene TRBJ2-1, with 10 positions matching TRBD1. Germline V lookup: CDR1 KGHDR, CDR2 SFDVKD. This CDR3 region has 16 residues. After removal of 3 bases from V and 12 bases from J, the junction contained 13 bases not matched to a gene. CDR3 sequence (DNA): TGTGCCACCAGTGATCCCCGGGACAGGGGCAATAGGTTGCAGTTCTTC. Translation gives CATSDPRDRGNRLQFF.

In this sample, this clonotype turned up a few times. The rearrangement links TRBV30 to TRBJ2-7; D is undetermined. Germline assignment: CDR1 GTSNPN and CDR2 SVGIG (reference sequence). The CDR3 extends over 13 amino acids. Trimming shortened V by 6 bases and J by 2 bases, and 14 bases separated the two germline ends. CDR3 region: CACNPVRPYEQYF. As DNA, the CDR3 is TGTGCCTGTAACCCCGTACGGCCCTACGAGCAGTACTTC.

V is TRBV18 and J is TRBJ1-2; D gene unclear. V lost 0 bases, J lost 12 bases, and 11 bases lay in between. Germline V gives CDR1 KGHSH, CDR2 LQKENI. This CDR3 has 12 residues. The CDR3 DNA reads TGTGCCAGCTCACCACCAGGGAAGCGCAACACCTTC. It encodes CASSPPGKRNTF.

This clonotype was seen a handful of times. The chain combines TRBV5-5 with TRBJ1-2, with D uncertain. This CDR3 spans 12 amino acids. V lost 2 bases and J 4 bases, leaving 6 bases between the germline ends. The germline V gene has CDR1 SGHKS and CDR2 YYEKEE (reference sequence). CDR3 sequence reads: CASSFETYGYTF. The CDR3 bases are TGTGCCAGCAGCTTCGAGACCTATGGCTACACCTTC.

The chain combines TRBV29-1 with TRBJ2-2; D uncertain. CDR1 and CDR2 from the germline V gene are SQVTM and ANQGSEA. The CDR3 contains 13 residues. The V end was cut by 3 bases, the J end by 8 bases, with 13 bases between. CDR3 region: CSVERRPGGELFF. Written as DNA, the CDR3 is TGCAGCGTTGAGCGTCGACCCGGGGGGGAGCTGTTTTTT.

The gene calls are TRBV4-1 and TRBJ2-7; 8 positions match TRBD2. The CDR3 is made up of 13 amino acids. The germline CDR1 and CDR2 sequences are MGHRA and YSYEKL. The ends lost 1 base at V and 6 bases at J; junction bases unmatched: 2. This CDR3 is CASSQAGGGEQYF. CDR3 coding DNA: TGCGCCAGCAGCCAAGCGGGGGGGGGCGAGCAGTACTTC.

The rearrangement uses TRBV4-3 and TRBJ2-1; D might be TRBD1 (6 bases). The V end was cut by 1 base, the J end by 1 base, with 14 bases between. Germline V CDR1 and CDR2: LGHNA, YSLEER. This CDR3 is built from 17 residues. The CDR3 reads CASSQVGTLLSYNEQFF. The CDR3 nucleotides are TGCGCCAGCAGCCAAGTCGGGACACTGCTTTCCTACAATGAGCAGTTCTTC.

The rearrangement joins TRBV20-1 to TRBJ2-7; the D is unclear. Trimming removed 4 bases at V and 0 bases at J, with 10 bases between. CDR3 length: 13 residues. Germline assignment: CDR1 DFQATT and CDR2 SNEGSKA (reference sequence). In nucleotides, the CDR3 is TGCAGTGCTATCACAGTAAGCTCCTACGAGCAGTACTTC. It codes for CSAITVSSYEQYF.

The J gene is TRBJ1-2, the V gene TRBV5-1; 11 nucleotides match TRBD1. J lost 7 bases, V lost 3 bases, and 20 bases had no gene match. The CDR3 is 19 residues long. Germline assignment: CDR1 SGHRS and CDR2 YFSETQ. CDR3 residues: CASSYSLLGQGARAAGYTF. Here the CDR3 DNA reads TGCGCCAGCAGCTACTCATTACTCGGACAGGGGGCGCGGGCCGCTGGCTACACCTTC.

This clonotype was found many times. J is TRBJ1-2 and V is TRBV12-3 or TRBV12-4, with D hard to call. Trimming removed 2 bases from V and 5 bases from J, with 12 bases in between. This CDR3 contains 14 residues. CDR3 loop: CASSLSPGGYGYTF. The DNA of the CDR3 is TGTGCCAGCAGTTTATCCCCGGGTGGGTATGGCTACACCTTC.

The J gene is TRBJ2-7, the V gene TRBV29-1, with D perhaps matching TRBD2 (6 bases). The germline V and J ends were trimmed by 7 bases and 5 bases, with 18 bases remaining between them. The CDR3 totals 13 residues. Germline CDR1 SQVTM, CDR2 ANQGSEA. The CDR3 reads CSAPSGDGNEQYF. In nucleotides, the CDR3 is TGCAGCGCGCCTTCGGGGGATGGAAACGAGCAGTACTTC.

This clonotype occurred many times. The CDR3 nucleotides read TGCGCCAGCAGCTTGGACGGGGGGGCCGTCAATGAGCAGTTCTTC. Its translation: CASSLDGGAVNEQFF. The V gene is TRBV5-1, the J gene TRBJ2-1; 8 nucleotides align to TRBD2. CDR1 and CDR2 from the germline V gene are SGHRS and YFSETQ. The CDR3 runs 15 residues. Trimming removed 0 bases from V and 6 bases from J; junction bases left unmatched: 5.

This clonotype was recorded at least ten times. V is TRBV14 and J is TRBJ2-1; perhaps TRBD2 as D (5 bases). CDR1 is SGHDN and CDR2 is FVKESK in the germline V gene. The CDR3 covers 12 residues. Trimming took off 1 base at V and 7 bases at J, with 5 bases between the two ends. The DNA of the CDR3 is TGTGCCAGCAGCCAAGGAGGGAATGAGCAGTTCTTC. This sequence encodes CASSQGGNEQFF.

This clonotype has a count of ten or more. V gene TRBV7-2 combines with J gene TRBJ2-1; weak D call: TRBD2 (6 bases). Germline V gene sequence: CDR1 SGHTA, CDR2 FQGNSA. The CDR3 covers 15 residues. With 1 base removed from V and 2 bases from J, the gap between germline ends came to 9 bases. CDR3 DNA: TGTGCCAGCAGCTTAGGGCGGGGACCCTACAATGAGCAGTTCTTC. This gives the protein CASSLGRGPYNEQFF.

Only one count was recorded for this clonotype. This sequence joins TRBV5-5 and TRBJ2-3, with TRBD2 identical over 7 bases. V shed 4 bases and J 3 bases; nucleotides not matched to a gene: 14. Looked up from germline, CDR1 is SGHKS and CDR2 is YYEKEE (reference sequence). The CDR3 runs 17 residues. The CDR3: CASSIPHGGSGTDTQYF. The CDR3 DNA reads as TGTGCCAGCAGCATACCCCACGGGGGGAGTGGGACAGATACGCAGTATTTT. The whole variable domain, remainder taken from reference TRBV5-5 and TRBJ2-3, is DAGVTQSPTHLIKTRGQQVTLRCSPISGHKSVSWYQQVLGQGPQFIFQYYEKEERGRGNFPDRFSARQFPNYSSELNVNALLLGDSALYLCASSIPHGGSGTDTQYFGPGTRLTVL.

This clonotype was seen a handful of times. The rearrangement links TRBV7-3 to TRBJ2-1, with 8 bases matching TRBD2. CDR1 is SGHTA and CDR2 is FQGTGA in the germline V gene. V lost 5 bases, J lost 10 bases, and 13 bases stayed unmatched. The CDR3 runs to 15 residues. CDR3 in DNA: TGTGCCAGCAGCCCCCATGGAGCGGGAGATCCCGAGCAGTTCTTC. Its translation: CASSPHGAGDPEQFF.

Turning to this clonotype: Being one base from a much bigger clone, this may be a read error. The conserved final phenylalanine or tryptophan is absent from the CDR3, which likely points to a read error. This sequence joins TRBV7-9 and TRBJ2-1; D unclear. The germline gives CDR1 SEHNR, CDR2 FQNEAQ (reference sequence). The length of the CDR3 is 12 residues. V was cut by 5 bases and J by 10 bases, with 12 bases left in between. The chain's CDR3 is CASSARVGEQFL. The CDR3, as DNA: TGTGCCAGCAGCGCTAGGGTTGGCGAGCAGTTCTTA.

The chain couples TRBV19 to TRBJ1-2; D gene ambiguous. This CDR3 has 11 residues. V was pared by 1 base and J by 7 bases, with 4 bases between. Germline-derived CDR1 and CDR2 are LNHDA and SQIVND (reference sequence). CDR3 amino acids: CASSIGSGYTF. In DNA, the CDR3 is TGTGCCAGTAGTATAGGCTCTGGCTACACCTTC.

This sequence joins TRBV6-5 and TRBJ2-2, with D possibly matching TRBD1 (6 bases). Germline V gene data show CDR1 as MNHEY and CDR2 as SVGAGI. The CDR3 spans 15 residues. Trimming took off 4 bases at V and 2 bases at J, with 11 bases between the two ends. In nucleotides, the CDR3 is TGTGCCAGCAGTTTAGACAGGATTAACACCGGGGAGCTGTTTTTT. Protein product: CASSLDRINTGELFF.

This clonotype was observed a handful of times. The V gene is TRBV7-9, the J gene TRBJ1-5; D is perhaps TRBD1 (5 bases). Per germline, CDR1 SEHNR and CDR2 FQNEAQ (reference sequence). CDR3 length: 15 amino acids. Trimming shortened V by 1 base and J by 4 bases, and 11 bases separated the two germline ends. The CDR3 sequence is CASSLGEGKNQPQHF. Written as DNA, the CDR3 is TGTGCCAGCAGCTTAGGTGAGGGGAAAAATCAGCCCCAGCATTTT.

This clonotype was detected only a few times. CDR3 sequence (DNA): TGTGCCAGCAGCTTAGGATGGGGGGACACCGACTATGGCTACACCTTC. It is translated as CASSLGWGDTDYGYTF. V gene TRBV7-2 combines with J gene TRBJ1-2; TRBD1 might be the D (6 bases). Germline CDR1 is SGHTA and CDR2 is FQGNSA. V was shortened by 1 base and J by 3 bases, with 15 bases between the two germline ends. The CDR3 runs to 16 residues.

The chain couples TRBV4-1 to TRBJ1-2, with 12 bases aligning to TRBD1. In germline, CDR1 is MGHRA, CDR2 YSYEKL. With V trimmed by 4 bases and J by 0 bases, 3 bases remained unmatched. The length of the CDR3 is 16 residues. DNA for the CDR3: TGCGCCAGCAGCCCGGGACAGGGGGCGACTAACTATGGCTACACCTTC. It yields the protein CASSPGQGATNYGYTF.

This clonotype was detected ten times or more. The rearrangement joins TRBV5-1 to TRBJ2-3; 7 nucleotides agree with TRBD2. V gave up 7 bases and J gave up 3 bases; unmatched junction bases: 20. The CDR3 runs 18 residues. Germline CDR1 and CDR2: SGHRS and YFSETQ. The CDR3 loop reads CASGSPRETGGGTDTQYF. Here the CDR3 DNA reads TGCGCCAGCGGGTCTCCCCGCGAAACGGGAGGTGGAACAGATACGCAGTATTTT.

This clonotype appeared a few times. CDR3 amino acids: CASLTPGGSCNYGYTF. The CDR3 DNA reads TGTGCCAGCCTCACGCCAGGGGGCTCTTGTAACTATGGCTACACCTTC. The genes are TRBV12-3 or TRBV12-4 and TRBJ1-2, with 8 positions matching TRBD1. This CDR3 is built from 16 residues. V lost 8 bases to trimming and J lost 1 base; unmatched junction nucleotides: 12.